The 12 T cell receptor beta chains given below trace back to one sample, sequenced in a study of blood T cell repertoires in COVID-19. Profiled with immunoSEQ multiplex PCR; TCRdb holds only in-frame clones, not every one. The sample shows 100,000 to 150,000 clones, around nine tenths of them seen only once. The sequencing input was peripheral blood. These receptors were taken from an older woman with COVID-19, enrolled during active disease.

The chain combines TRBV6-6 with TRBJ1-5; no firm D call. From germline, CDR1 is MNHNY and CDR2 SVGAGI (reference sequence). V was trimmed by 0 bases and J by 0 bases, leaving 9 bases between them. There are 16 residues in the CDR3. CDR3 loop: CASSYSSGYSNQPQHF. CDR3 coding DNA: TGTGCCAGCAGTTACTCTTCGGGGTATAGCAATCAGCCCCAGCATTTT.

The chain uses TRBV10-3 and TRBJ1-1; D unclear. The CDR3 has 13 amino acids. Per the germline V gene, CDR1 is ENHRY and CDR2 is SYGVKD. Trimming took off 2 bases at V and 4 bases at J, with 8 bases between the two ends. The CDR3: CAISETVITEAFF. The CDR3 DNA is TGTGCCATCAGTGAGACAGTTATCACTGAAGCTTTCTTT.

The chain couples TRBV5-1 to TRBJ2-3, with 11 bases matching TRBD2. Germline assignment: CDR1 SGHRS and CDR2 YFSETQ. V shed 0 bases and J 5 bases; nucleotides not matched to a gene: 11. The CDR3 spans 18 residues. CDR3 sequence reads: CASSLGLAGGPRGDTQYF. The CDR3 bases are TGCGCCAGCAGCTTGGGATTAGCGGGGGGGCCGAGGGGAGATACGCAGTATTTT.

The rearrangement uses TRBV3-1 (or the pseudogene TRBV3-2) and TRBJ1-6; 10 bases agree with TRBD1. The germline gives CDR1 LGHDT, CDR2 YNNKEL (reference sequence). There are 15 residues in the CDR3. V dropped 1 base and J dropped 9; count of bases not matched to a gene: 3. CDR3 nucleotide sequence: TGTGCCAGCAGCCAAGGGACAGGGGGTTTTTCACCCCTCCACTTT. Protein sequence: CASSQGTGGFSPLHF.

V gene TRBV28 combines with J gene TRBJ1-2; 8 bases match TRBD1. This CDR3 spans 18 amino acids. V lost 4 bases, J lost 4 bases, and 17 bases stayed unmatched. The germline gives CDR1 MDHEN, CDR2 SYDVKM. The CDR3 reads CASSYPKYPSGGSYGYTF. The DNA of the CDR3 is TGTGCCAGCAGTTATCCGAAATACCCTTCAGGGGGCTCCTATGGCTACACCTTC.

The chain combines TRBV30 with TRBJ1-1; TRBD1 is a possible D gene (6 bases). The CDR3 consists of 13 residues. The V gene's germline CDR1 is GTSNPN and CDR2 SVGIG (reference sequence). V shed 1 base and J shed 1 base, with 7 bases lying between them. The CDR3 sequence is CAWSEGGNTEAFF. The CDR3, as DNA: TGTGCCTGGAGTGAAGGGGGGAACACTGAAGCTTTCTTT.

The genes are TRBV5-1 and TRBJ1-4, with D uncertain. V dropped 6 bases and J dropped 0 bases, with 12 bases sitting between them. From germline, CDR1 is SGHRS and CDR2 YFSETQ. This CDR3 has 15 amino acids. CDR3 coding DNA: TGCGCCAGCAATCCCACGGGAGCAACTAATGAAAAACTGTTTTTT. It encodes CASNPTGATNEKLFF.

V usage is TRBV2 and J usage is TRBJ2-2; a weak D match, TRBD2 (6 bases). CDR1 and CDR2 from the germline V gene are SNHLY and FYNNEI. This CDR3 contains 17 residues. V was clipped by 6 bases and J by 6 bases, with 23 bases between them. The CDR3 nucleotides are TGTGCCAGCAGGGACCGACCGGGACTCCTGACCGCCGGGGAGCTGTTTTTT. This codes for CASRDRPGLLTAGELFF.

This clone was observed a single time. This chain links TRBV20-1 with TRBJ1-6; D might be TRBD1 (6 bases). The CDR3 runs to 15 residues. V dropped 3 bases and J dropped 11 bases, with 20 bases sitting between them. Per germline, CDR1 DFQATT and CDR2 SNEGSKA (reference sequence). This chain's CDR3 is CSASGSGQLEAPLHF. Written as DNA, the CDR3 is TGCAGTGCTAGTGGATCTGGACAGCTTGAGGCACCCCTCCACTTT.

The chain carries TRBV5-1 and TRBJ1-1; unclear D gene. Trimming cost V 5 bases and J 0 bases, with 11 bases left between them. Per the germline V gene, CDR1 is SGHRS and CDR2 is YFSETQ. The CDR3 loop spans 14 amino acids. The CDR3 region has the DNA TGCGCCAGCAGACAACACAGCCTGAACACTGAAGCTTTCTTT. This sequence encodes CASRQHSLNTEAFF.

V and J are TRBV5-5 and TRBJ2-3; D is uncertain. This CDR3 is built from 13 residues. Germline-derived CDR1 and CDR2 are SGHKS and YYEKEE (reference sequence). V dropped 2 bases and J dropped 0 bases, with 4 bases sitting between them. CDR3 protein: CASSFLSTDTQYF. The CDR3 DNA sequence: TGTGCCAGCAGCTTCCTTAGCACAGATACGCAGTATTTT. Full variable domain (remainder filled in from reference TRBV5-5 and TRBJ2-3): DAGVTQSPTHLIKTRGQQVTLRCSPISGHKSVSWYQQVLGQGPQFIFQYYEKEERGRGNFPDRFSARQFPNYSSELNVNALLLGDSALYLCASSFLSTDTQYFGPGTRLTVL.

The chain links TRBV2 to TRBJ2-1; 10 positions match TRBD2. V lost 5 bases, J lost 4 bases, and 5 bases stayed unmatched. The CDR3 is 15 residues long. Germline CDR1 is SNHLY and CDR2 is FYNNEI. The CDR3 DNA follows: TGTGCCAGCAGTCGAGCGGGGGGGACTTACAATGAGCAGTTCTTC. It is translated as CASSRAGGTYNEQFF.